The clone carrying this TCR beta chain appeared many times. What it binds is unknown. Each diagnosis drew on symptoms, thyroxine, TRAb, thyroid ultrasound and orbital computed tomography findings. The data stem from a study of T cells in Graves' hyperthyroidism and ophthalmopathy. General study findings and limits: Most thyroid clonotypes expanded above 0.001 were also detected in blood. Onset of ophthalmopathy came a median approximately 6.9 months after the model predicted it.

RNA transcripts were the template for amplifying TCR beta CDR3 regions. Using the HTBI primer set, a first-round RT-PCR was run on the TCR CDR3. TCRdb re-analysed the multiplex PCR reads in MiXCR, keeping a single row per CDR3 protein. Among around 660,000 distinct CDR3 sequences listed, over 40% were seen once. This CDR3 contains 15 residues. The germline gives CDR1 SEHNR, CDR2 FQNEAQ (reference sequence). With 3 bases removed from V and 5 bases from J, the gap between germline ends came to 16 bases. Sequencing was carried out using peripheral blood or thyroid tissue (not recorded which). The chain recombines TRBV7-9 with TRBJ2-5; D gene uncertain. The TCR sequence derives from an adult man with Graves' disease, either hyperthyroidism or ophthalmopathy (not recorded which). CDR3 in amino acids: CASSFRVGSRETQYF. DNA for the CDR3: TGTGCCAGCAGCTTCCGTGTAGGGTCGAGGGAGACCCAGTACTTC.